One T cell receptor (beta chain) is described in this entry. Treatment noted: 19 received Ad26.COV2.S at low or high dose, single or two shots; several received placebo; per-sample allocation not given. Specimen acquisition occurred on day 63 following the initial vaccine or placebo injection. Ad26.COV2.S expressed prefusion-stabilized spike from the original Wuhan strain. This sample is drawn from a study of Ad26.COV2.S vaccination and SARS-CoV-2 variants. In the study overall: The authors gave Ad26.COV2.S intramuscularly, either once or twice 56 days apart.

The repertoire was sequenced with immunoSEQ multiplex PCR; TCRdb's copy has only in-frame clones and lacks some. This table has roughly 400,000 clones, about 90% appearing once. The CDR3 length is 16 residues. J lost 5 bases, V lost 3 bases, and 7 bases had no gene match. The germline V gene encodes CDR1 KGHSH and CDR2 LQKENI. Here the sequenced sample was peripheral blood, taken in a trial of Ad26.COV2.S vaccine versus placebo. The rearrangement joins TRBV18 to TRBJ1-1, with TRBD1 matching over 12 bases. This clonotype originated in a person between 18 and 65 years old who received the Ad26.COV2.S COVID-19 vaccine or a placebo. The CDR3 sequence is CASSPRDRGQVTEAFF. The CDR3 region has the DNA TGTGCCAGCTCACCCCGGGACAGGGGGCAGGTTACTGAAGCTTTCTTT.